The 27 T cell receptor beta chains listed next were all sequenced from one sample in a study of human thymus T cells. Thymus tissue for the work was resected from patients undergoing corrective heart surgery. Libraries were prepared by immunoSEQ multiplex PCR; TCRdb keeps only in-frame clonotypes and omits some of them. The sample includes 120,000 or so clones, 90% to 95% of them seen just once. Sequenced: thymus tissue. All receptors come from a boy in the first two years of life with a congenital heart defect but otherwise immunologically healthy.

The V call is TRBV7-2, the J call TRBJ2-5; D gene uncertain. The CDR3 spans 15 residues. Germline V lookup: CDR1 SGHTA, CDR2 FQGNSA. The V end was cut by 1 base, the J end by 5 bases, with 14 bases between. This CDR3 reads CASSLEFPFRETQYF. CDR3 DNA sequence: TGTGCCAGCAGCTTAGAGTTTCCTTTCCGGGAGACCCAGTACTTC.

The chain employs TRBV10-3 and TRBJ2-5, with D tentatively TRBD2 (6 bases). V was pared by 10 bases and J by 1 base, with 19 bases between. The CDR3 extends over 15 amino acids. Germline loops: CDR1 ENHRY, CDR2 SYGVKD. CDR3 bases: TGTGCCACGATGTTAGGCGGGGACTCCCAAGAGACCCAGTACTTC. It encodes CATMLGGDSQETQYF.

This sequence joins TRBV29-1 and TRBJ1-1, with D perhaps matching TRBD1 (6 bases). Per germline, CDR1 SQVTM and CDR2 ANQGSEA. Trimming pared 3 bases from V and 6 bases from J, leaving 14 bases between. The CDR3 contains 13 residues. CDR3 bases: TGCAGCGTTGAGGGGAACAGGGAGGCTGAAGCTTTCTTT. Residues: CSVEGNREAEAFF.

The rearrangement links TRBV28 to TRBJ2-5; 15 bases match TRBD2. This CDR3 has 19 amino acids. With V trimmed by 4 bases and J by 3 bases, 12 bases remained unmatched. Germline CDR1 and CDR2: MDHEN and SYDVKM. The CDR3 is CASSSTTRRTSGGEETQYF. The CDR3 DNA reads as TGTGCCAGCAGTTCAACCACCCGCCGGACTAGCGGGGGGGAAGAGACCCAGTACTTC.

V usage is TRBV28 and J usage is TRBJ2-7; D may be TRBD1 (6 bases). V lost 5 bases, J lost 0 bases, and 17 bases lay in between. The CDR3 runs to 16 residues. CDR1 is MDHEN and CDR2 is SYDVKM in the germline V gene. The CDR3 DNA is TGTGCCAGCAGTACACACTCGGGACACCACTCCTACGAGCAGTACTTC. Amino acids: CASSTHSGHHSYEQYF.

DNA for the CDR3: TGTGCCAGCAGCGTAACAATTGGACAGGGTGCAGGGGAGCTGTTTTTT. This gives the protein CASSVTIGQGAGELFF. J is TRBJ2-2 and V is TRBV9; 8 bases are a match to TRBD1. The CDR3 has 16 residues. The V gene's germline CDR1 is SGDLS and CDR2 YYNGEE. V shed 1 base, J shed 8 bases, and the junction held 10 bases outside the gene matches.

This chain connects TRBV28 to TRBJ1-3; TRBD1 aligns across 7 bases. The length of the CDR3 is 17 residues. Germline V lookup: CDR1 MDHEN, CDR2 SYDVKM. Trimming took 6 bases from V and 2 from J; bases not matched to a gene: 13. The CDR3 region has the DNA TGTGCCAGCAGCAGAAGAAAAGACAGGGCCCCTGGAAACACCATATATTTT. It yields the protein CASSRRKDRAPGNTIYF.

V gene TRBV6-1 combines with J gene TRBJ1-2, with 7 bases matching TRBD1. The CDR3 contains 16 residues. The J segment lost 8 bases and the V segment lost 4 bases, leaving 16 bases of the junction unmatched. Germline V gene sequence: CDR1 MNHNS, CDR2 SASEGT. The CDR3 here is CASSGPVPRGRGGYTF. CDR3 in DNA: TGTGCCAGCAGTGGACCCGTACCCAGGGGGAGGGGGGGCTACACCTTC.

Comments on this clone: Sequence at one end of the junction differs from germline and may be a read error. The chain uses TRBV27 and TRBJ2-3; no clear D. This CDR3 spans 13 amino acids. Germline CDR1 is MNHEY and CDR2 is SMNVEV (reference sequence). The CDR3 DNA reads as TGTGCCAGCAGTTTAAGTTCGGTGGATATGCAGTATTTT. It is translated as CASSLSSVDMQYF.

The chain carries TRBV7-2 and TRBJ2-1, with D perhaps matching TRBD1 or TRBD2 (6 bases each). V was pared by 6 bases and J by 6 bases, with 18 bases between. Germline CDR1 is SGHTA and CDR2 is FQGNSA. The CDR3 is made up of 15 amino acids. DNA for the CDR3: TGTGCCAGCAGACCATTCCCCGGGGGCTCCAATGAGCAGTTCTTC. This gives the protein CASRPFPGGSNEQFF.

V usage is TRBV7-8 and J usage is TRBJ2-3; 9 bases are shared with TRBD2. V shed 1 base, J shed 4 bases, and the junction held 6 bases outside the gene matches. This CDR3 region has 16 residues. Germline V gene data show CDR1 as SGHVS and CDR2 as FQNEAQ. The CDR3, as DNA: TGTGCCAGCAGCTTAGGTGTCATAGCGGGGGCAGATACGCAGTATTTT. It translates to CASSLGVIAGADTQYF.

The rearrangement links TRBV18 to TRBJ2-1, with D perhaps given as TRBD1 or TRBD2 (6 bases each). CDR1 is KGHSH, CDR2 LQKENI, per germline. Trimming took 0 bases from V and 0 from J, leaving 9 bases between them. There are 16 residues in the CDR3. CDR3 sequence: CASSPPGGGSYNEQFF. CDR3 nucleotide sequence: TGTGCCAGCTCACCACCTGGAGGGGGCTCCTACAATGAGCAGTTCTTC.

The rearrangement joins TRBV30 to TRBJ2-3; possibly TRBD1 or TRBD2 for D (6 bases each). CDR3 length: 13 residues. CDR1 and CDR2 from the germline V gene are GTSNPN and SVGIG (reference sequence). V was clipped by 3 bases and J by 1 base, with 8 bases between them. The DNA of the CDR3 is TGTGCCTGGAGCGGGGGCGGCACAGATACGCAGTATTTT. This gives the protein CAWSGGGTDTQYF.

In DNA, the CDR3 is TGTGCCAGCAACAGGTGGAACACCATATATTTT. The encoded protein is CASNRWNTIYF. This chain uses TRBV2 with TRBJ1-3; D might be TRBD1 (5 bases). Germline-derived CDR1 and CDR2 are SNHLY and FYNNEI. This CDR3 contains 11 residues. V dropped 7 bases and J dropped 7 bases, with 8 bases sitting between them.

The chain recombines TRBV5-6 with TRBJ1-2; possibly TRBD1 for D (5 bases). The V end lost 4 bases, the J end lost 3 bases, and 13 bases lay between the germline ends. The germline gives CDR1 SGHDT, CDR2 YYEEEE. The CDR3 sequence is 14 residues long. Written as DNA, the CDR3 is TGTGCCAGCAGCCTCCAGGGTAACGACTATGGCTACACCTTC. Translated, it gives CASSLQGNDYGYTF.

This rearrangement joins TRBV12-5 to TRBJ2-5, with a possible D match to TRBD2 (5 bases). The CDR3 loop spans 13 amino acids. V was pared by 5 bases and J by 4 bases, with 11 bases between. Germline V gene data show CDR1 as LGHNT and CDR2 as FRNRAP. In DNA form, the CDR3 reads TGTGCTAGTGGTCTTACTAGAGGAGAGACCCAGTACTTC. It codes for CASGLTRGETQYF.

This rearrangement joins TRBV6-6 to TRBJ2-3; TRBD2 matches 9 bases. In germline, CDR1 is MNHNY, CDR2 SVGAGI (reference sequence). The CDR3 length is 14 residues. Trimming at V came to 7 bases and at J to 5 bases, leaving 7 bases not matched to a gene. The CDR3 sequence: CASIKRGAGDTQYF. CDR3 nucleotide sequence: TGTGCCAGCATCAAGCGGGGGGCTGGAGATACGCAGTATTTT.

The V call is TRBV12-5, the J call TRBJ1-1; 11 bases match TRBD1. The CDR3 contains 14 residues. The ends lost 10 bases at V and 5 bases at J; junction bases unmatched: 9. Germline-derived CDR1 and CDR2 are LGHNT and FRNRAP. CDR3 loop: CATPGTGGSTEAFF. The DNA for the CDR3 is TGTGCTACCCCCGGGACAGGGGGTAGTACTGAAGCTTTCTTT.

V and J are TRBV18 and TRBJ2-3; D perhaps matches TRBD2 (6 bases). Germline-derived CDR1 and CDR2 are KGHSH and LQKENI. The V gene lost 6 bases and the J gene lost 1 base, with 17 bases spanning the gap. The CDR3 sequence is 16 residues long. In DNA, the CDR3 is TGTGCCAGCTCGATGACGGGACTCACACGCACAGATACGCAGTATTTT. Its protein is CASSMTGLTRTDTQYF. The full variable domain, its missing parts supplied by reference TRBV18 and TRBJ2-3, is NAGVMQNPRHLVRRRGQEARLRCSPMKGHSHVYWYRQLPEEGLKFMVYLQKENIIDESGMPKERFSAEFPKEGPSILRIQQVVRGDSAAYFCASSMTGLTRTDTQYFGPGTRLTVL.

The genes are TRBV14 and TRBJ1-1; D unclear. Looked up from germline, CDR1 is SGHDN and CDR2 is FVKESK. V was pared by 1 base and J by 1 base, with 4 bases between. There are 13 residues in the CDR3. The CDR3 reads CASSQGPNTEAFF. CDR3 DNA: TGTGCCAGCAGCCAAGGACCGAACACTGAAGCTTTCTTT. The variable domain in full, completed from reference TRBV14 and TRBJ1-1, reads EAGVTQFPSHSVIEKGQTVTLRCDPISGHDNLYWYRRVMGKEIKFLLHFVKESKQDESGMPNNRFLAERTGGTYSTLKVQPAELEDSGVYFCASSQGPNTEAFFGQGTRLTVV.

The chain couples TRBV4-3 to TRBJ1-1, with 7 bases aligning to TRBD1. The CDR3 is 13 residues long. V lost 11 bases, J lost 1 base, and 7 bases stayed unmatched. Germline V gene lookup returns CDR1 LGHNA and CDR2 YSLEER. CDR3 DNA: TGCGCCGCCGGACAGGCCCCGAACACTGAAGCTTTCTTT. Its translation: CAAGQAPNTEAFF.

For this clone: An end of the junction does not agree with germline; a read error may underlie this. Other DNA sequences from this sample encode an identical CDR3 as well. DNA for the CDR3: TGTGCCAGCAGCTACGGACAGGGGCCTAACTATGGCTACACTTTC. This translates into CASSYGQGPNYGYTF. This sequence joins TRBV7-2 and TRBJ1-2; 9 positions match TRBD1. The length of the CDR3 is 15 residues. Germline values: CDR1 SGHTA, CDR2 FQGNSA.

The rearrangement links TRBV7-9 to TRBJ2-7; D is unresolved. Deletions cut 5 bases from V and 3 bases from J, with 29 bases between. Looked up from germline, CDR1 is SEHNR and CDR2 is FQNEAQ (reference sequence). The CDR3 is made up of 19 amino acids. In DNA, the CDR3 is TGTGCCAGCAGCCCGCAACAGATCTCCGAACCCTCGACGGGCTACGAGCAGTACTTC. Residues: CASSPQQISEPSTGYEQYF.

The chain joins TRBV7-4 to TRBJ1-1, with 7 bases identical to TRBD1. The CDR3 spans 16 residues. The J segment lost 3 bases and the V segment lost 5 bases, leaving 12 bases of the junction unmatched. The germline V gene encodes CDR1 SGHVT and CDR2 SQSDAQ. In nucleotides, the CDR3 is TGTGCCAGCAGCCTTCCGAAGGGGGCGCATGACACTGAAGCTTTCTTT. Amino acids: CASSLPKGAHDTEAFF.

V usage is TRBV14 and J usage is TRBJ2-2, with a possible D match to TRBD2 (6 bases). Germline values: CDR1 SGHDN, CDR2 FVKESK. Between the trimmed V and J ends, which lost 3 bases and 7 bases, there was a span of 12 bases. The CDR3 covers 14 residues. The CDR3 is CASSHEGRSGELFF. CDR3 nucleotide sequence: TGTGCCAGCAGCCACGAGGGGAGGAGCGGGGAGCTGTTTTTT.

V usage is TRBV5-4 and J usage is TRBJ1-1, with D perhaps TRBD1 (6 bases). V was cut by 0 bases and J by 7 bases, with 16 bases left in between. CDR1 and CDR2 from the germline V gene are SGHNT and YYREEE (reference sequence). CDR3 length equals 15 residues. This CDR3 reads CASSLEETGTNEAFF. CDR3 DNA sequence: TGTGCCAGCAGCTTGGAAGAGACAGGAACAAATGAAGCTTTCTTT.

The V call is TRBV19, the J call TRBJ1-1; 8 bases agree with TRBD1. The length of the CDR3 is 14 residues. V lost 8 bases, J lost 0 bases, and 5 bases stayed unmatched. CDR1 and CDR2 from the germline V gene are LNHDA and SQIVND (reference sequence). The CDR3 here is CASLDRGVNTEAFF. The CDR3 nucleotides are TGTGCCAGTTTAGACAGGGGTGTGAACACTGAAGCTTTCTTT.